The 11 T cell receptor beta chains below all came from one sample that was sequenced in a study of beta chain features in type 1 diabetes. Study-level results: The study found moderately but significantly shorter TCRB CDR3s in all four CD4+ subsets of Type 1 diabetes patients.

The entirety of the isolated RNA underwent reverse transcription, so expressed TCRB transcripts were sequenced. Sequencing used immunoSEQ multiplex PCR; TCRdb keeps in-frame clones, though not all of them. The table includes 300,000 to 350,000 clones, about 13% detected once. These receptors are not linked to any known antigen. Sequenced material: naive CD4+ T cells from blood. The receptors stem from a young woman with type 1 diabetes.

The chain recombines TRBV29-1 with TRBJ1-1; perhaps TRBD1 as D (6 bases). CDR1 and CDR2 (germline): SQVTM, ANQGSEA. The CDR3 sequence is 12 residues long. Deletions cut 6 bases from V and 0 bases from J, with 8 bases between. The CDR3, as DNA: TGCAGCGTACAGGGAATGAACACTGAAGCTTTCTTT. This gives the protein CSVQGMNTEAFF.

V is TRBV6-6 and J is TRBJ2-7; the match to TRBD2 covers 11 bases. The CDR3 extends over 13 amino acids. Germline loops: CDR1 MNHNY, CDR2 SVGAGI (reference sequence). The chain's CDR3 is CASSYSGSGRVHV. The DNA for the CDR3 is TGTGCCAGCAGTTACTCGGGTAGCGGGAGGGTGCACGTC.

In its sample, this clone was seen a few times. The chain is built from TRBV6-5 and TRBJ2-1; D gene uncertain. Germline lookup yields CDR1 MNHEY and CDR2 SVGAGI. Trimming left V 7 bases short and J 10 bases short, with 14 bases between. This CDR3 region has 12 residues. The CDR3 DNA reads TGTGCCAGCACCGGGTTGGCAAGAGAGCAGTTCTTC. It encodes CASTGLAREQFF.

This clone showed up just a few times. V is TRBV7-2 and J is TRBJ2-4, with D tentatively TRBD2 (6 bases). This CDR3 is built from 13 residues. V was cut by 2 bases and J by 9 bases, with 11 bases left in between. Germline V gene lookup returns CDR1 SGHTA and CDR2 FQGNSA. CDR3 nucleotide sequence: TGTGCCAGCAGCTTAAAAGGAGGGGCCATTCAGTACTTC. Residues: CASSLKGGAIQYF. Full variable domain (remainder filled in from reference TRBV7-2 and TRBJ2-4): GAGVSQSPSNKVTEKGKDVELRCDPISGHTALYWYRQSLGQGLEFLIYFQGNSAPDKSGLPSDRFSAERTGGSVSTLTIQRTQQEDSAVYLCASSLKGGAIQYFGAGTRLSVL.

The genes are TRBV6-5 and TRBJ2-2; 9 bases line up with TRBD2. Germline values: CDR1 MNHEY, CDR2 SVGAGI. The CDR3 is made up of 14 amino acids. V was pared by 6 bases and J by 9 bases, with 8 bases of the junction left unmatched. DNA of the CDR3: TGTGCCAGCAGACCTTTAGCGGGAGAACGGGAGCTGTTTTTT. Amino acids: CASRPLAGERELFF.

A few counts support this clone. The V and J genes are TRBV29-1 and TRBJ1-2, with 8 positions matching TRBD1. With V trimmed by 5 bases and J by 3 bases, 5 bases remained unmatched. Looked up from germline, CDR1 is SQVTM and CDR2 is ANQGSEA. The CDR3 is 13 residues long. The CDR3 reads CSVRTGKDYGYTF. The CDR3 DNA reads TGCAGCGTTCGGACAGGGAAAGACTATGGCTACACCTTC. Based on the CDR3 plus reference TRBV29-1 and TRBJ1-2, the full variable domain is SAVISQKPSRDICQRGTSLTIQCQVDSQVTMMFWYRQQPGQSLTLIATANQGSEATYESGFVIDKFPISRPNLTFSTLTVSNMSPEDSSIYLCSVRTGKDYGYTFGSGTRLTVV.

CDR3 nucleotide sequence: TGTGCCAGCAGCTTAATCGGGACAGCCGCCGAAGCTTTCTTT. As protein: CASSLIGTAAEAFF. This rearrangement joins TRBV11-3 to TRBJ1-1, with 7 bases that match TRBD1. Germline-derived CDR1 and CDR2 are SGHNT and YENEEA. The CDR3 runs to 14 residues. After removal of 2 bases from V and 8 bases from J, the junction contained 8 bases not matched to a gene. Full variable domain (rest looked up from reference TRBV11-3 and TRBJ1-1): EAGVVQSPRYKIIEKKQPVAFWCNPISGHNTLYWYLQNLGQGPELLIRYENEEAVDDSQLPKDRFSAERLKGVDSTLKIQPAELGDSAVYLCASSLIGTAAEAFFGQGTRLTVV.

This clone was seen a few times. The chain employs TRBV9 and TRBJ2-7; the match to TRBD1 covers 7 bases. The CDR3 runs to 15 residues. Trimming removed 0 bases from V and 3 bases from J; junction bases left unmatched: 6. CDR1 and CDR2 from the germline V gene are SGDLS and YYNGEE. The CDR3 region is CASSVESGGNYEQYF. The CDR3 DNA follows: TGTGCCAGCAGCGTAGAGTCAGGGGGTAACTACGAGCAGTACTTC.

This clone occurred a few times. The gene calls are TRBV7-8 and TRBJ2-7, with TRBD1 as a possible D gene (5 bases). This CDR3 comprises 14 residues. Per the germline V gene, CDR1 is SGHVS and CDR2 is FQNEAQ. V dropped 3 bases and J dropped 2 bases, with 11 bases sitting between them. DNA for the CDR3: TGTGCCAGCAGCTTCATCAGGGATGCCTACGAGCAGTACTTC. Amino acid sequence: CASSFIRDAYEQYF.

This clone was detected a few times. This rearrangement joins TRBV11-1 to TRBJ2-1, with D unclear. In germline, CDR1 is SGHAT, CDR2 FQDESV (reference sequence). With 5 bases removed from V and 9 bases from J, the gap between germline ends came to 14 bases. The CDR3 spans 13 residues. CDR3 bases: TGTGCCAGCAGCCTTCTGTCTGGCCTTGAGCAGTTCTTC. Amino acid sequence: CASSLLSGLEQFF.

The chain links TRBV9 to TRBJ2-1; D gene ambiguous. V gave up 4 bases and J gave up 6 bases, with 17 bases separating them. The V gene's germline CDR1 is SGDLS and CDR2 YYNGEE. The CDR3 loop spans 15 amino acids. The CDR3 DNA reads TGTGCCAGCAGCTCTCTCTCAGACTCTGCCAATGAGCAGTTCTTC. Amino acid sequence: CASSSLSDSANEQFF.